The TCR beta chain under discussion was sequenced for a study of cytomegalovirus exposure and HLA in healthy donors. Background on the study: There were 75 million to 95 million unique TCRs (from HLA-typed donors) in an early data release.

PCR primers comprised 60 Vbeta and 13 Jbeta primers. Some clones are missing from TCRdb's copy, which holds only in-frame ones; the method was immunoSEQ multiplex PCR. There are about 98,000 clones in the sample; around 75% occur only once, and 11% lies in the top ten. Regarding this clone: Its target is not known.

Study-level points and caveats: Rates of TCR association differed by HLA locus in a later analysis, with DRB1 highest and HLA-C lowest. After further analysis at a later stage, 15,000 to 20,000 TCR beta sequences were associated with HLA alleles at 0.05 false discovery rate. Across all donors, roughly uniform sequencing depth was an assumption of the presence/absence analyses.

Germline V gives CDR1 MNHEY, CDR2 SMNVEV (reference sequence). The CDR3 length is 14 residues. V lost 3 bases to trimming and J lost 1 base, with 9 bases between them. Material for sequencing was PBMCs. The origin of this receptor is a man younger than 35 in good health and CMV-seropositive. J is TRBJ2-5 and V is TRBV27, with D perhaps TRBD2 (5 bases). CDR3 bases: TGTGCCAGCAGTTTTCGGGGAACCCAAGAGACCCAGTACTTC. Protein product: CASSFRGTQETQYF.